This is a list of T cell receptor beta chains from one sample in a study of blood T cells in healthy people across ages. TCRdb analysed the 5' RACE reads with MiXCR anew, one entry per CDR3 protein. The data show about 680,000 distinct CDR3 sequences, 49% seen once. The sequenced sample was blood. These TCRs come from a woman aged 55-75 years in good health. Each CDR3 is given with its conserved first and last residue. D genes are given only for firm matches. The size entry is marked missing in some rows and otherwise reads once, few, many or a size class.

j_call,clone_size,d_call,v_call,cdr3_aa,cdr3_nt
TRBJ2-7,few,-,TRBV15,CATRTMASSYNEQYF,TGTGCCACCAGGACTATGGCGAGCTCCTACAATGAGCAGTACTTC
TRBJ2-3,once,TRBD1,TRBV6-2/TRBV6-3,CASKPGQGPTDTQYF,TGTGCCAGCAAACCGGGACAGGGACCCACAGATACGCAGTATTTT
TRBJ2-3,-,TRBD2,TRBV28,CASITSGISTDTQYF,TGTGCCAGCATAACTAGCGGGATCAGCACAGATACGCAGTATTTT
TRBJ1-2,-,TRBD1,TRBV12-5,CASGSPTGIGGYTF,TGTGCTAGTGGTTCCCCGACAGGGATCGGGGGCTACACCTTC
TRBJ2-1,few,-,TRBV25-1,CASSEQGGSYNEQFF,TGTGCCAGCAGTGAACAGGGTGGGTCCTACAATGAGCAGTTCTTC
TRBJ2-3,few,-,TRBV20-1,CSARDPWRDTQYF,TGCAGTGCTAGAGATCCTTGGCGAGATACGCAGTATTTT
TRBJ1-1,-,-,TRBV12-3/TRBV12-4,CASTWGRRSSSTEAFF,TGTGCCAGCACCTGGGGCAGGAGGTCCTCTTCCACTGAAGCTTTCTTT
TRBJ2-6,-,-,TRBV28,CASNLSGANVLTF,TGTGCCAGCAACCTCTCTGGGGCCAACGTCCTGACTTTC
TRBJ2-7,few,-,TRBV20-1,CSARQTSYEQYF,TGCAGTGCTAGACAGACTAGTTACGAGCAGTACTTC
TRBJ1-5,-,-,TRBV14,CASSLPPQSRDQPQHF,TGTGCCAGCAGCCTCCCCCCTCAGTCTCGAGATCAGCCCCAGCATTTT
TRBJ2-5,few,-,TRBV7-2,CASSLNVGGETQYF,TGTGCCAGCAGCTTAAATGTGGGGGGCGAGACCCAGTACTTC
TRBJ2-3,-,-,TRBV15,CATSRDGTDTQYF,TGTGCCACCAGCAGAGATGGTACAGATACGCAGTATTTT
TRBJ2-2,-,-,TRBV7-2,CASSLGGPNTGELFF,TGTGCCAGCAGCTTAGGGGGACCAAACACCGGGGAGCTGTTTTTT
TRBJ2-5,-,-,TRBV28,CASSSASGRKYVQYF,TGTGCCAGCAGCTCCGCCTCCGGACGGAAGTACGTGCAGTACTTC
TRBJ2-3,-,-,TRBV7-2,CASSPPGRTQYF,TGTGCCAGCAGCCCCCCAGGACGTACGCAGTATTTT
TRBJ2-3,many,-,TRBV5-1,CASSLSQLGVGIPDTQYF,TGCGCCAGCAGCTTGAGCCAGCTCGGAGTGGGGATCCCAGATACGCAGTATTTT
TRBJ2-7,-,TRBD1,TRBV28,CASGPGQGSVWPTYEQYF,TGTGCCAGCGGGCCGGGACAGGGAAGTGTATGGCCCACCTACGAGCAGTACTTC
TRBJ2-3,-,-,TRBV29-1,CSKSKGDTQYF,TGCAGCAAGTCAAAGGGGGATACGCAGTATTTT
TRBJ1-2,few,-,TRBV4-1,CASSRMGPELYGYTF,TGCGCCAGCAGCCGAATGGGCCCAGAGCTCTATGGCTACACCTTC
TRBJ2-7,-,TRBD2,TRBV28,CASSGLAEVDEQYF,TGTGCCAGCAGCGGACTAGCGGAGGTAGACGAGCAGTACTTC
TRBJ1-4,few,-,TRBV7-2,CASSLAPRRAGNEKLFF,TGTGCCAGCAGCTTAGCCCCACGGAGGGCTGGTAATGAAAAACTGTTTTTT
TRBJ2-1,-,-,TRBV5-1,CASSLSGALPSYNEQFF,TGCGCCAGCAGCTTGAGTGGGGCCTTACCCTCCTACAATGAGCAGTTCTTC
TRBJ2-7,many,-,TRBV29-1,CSDGARDTYEQYF,TGCAGCGACGGGGCCAGGGATACCTACGAGCAGTACTTC
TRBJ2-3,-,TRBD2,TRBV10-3,CARASGGTDTQYF,TGTGCCAGAGCTAGCGGGGGCACAGATACGCAGTATTTT
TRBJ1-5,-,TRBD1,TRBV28,CASSPGQGISGNQPQHF,TGTGCCAGCAGCCCGGGACAGGGTATTTCGGGCAATCAGCCCCAGCATTTT
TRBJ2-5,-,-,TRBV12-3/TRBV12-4,CASSMLVGETQYF,TGTGCCAGCAGTATGTTAGTGGGGGAGACCCAGTACTTC
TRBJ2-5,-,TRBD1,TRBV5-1,CASSRQGAEETQYF,TGCGCCAGCAGTCGACAGGGGGCGGAGGAGACCCAGTACTTC
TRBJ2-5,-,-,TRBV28,CASSFYRGGQETQYF,TGTGCCAGCAGTTTTTATAGGGGTGGACAAGAGACCCAGTACTTC
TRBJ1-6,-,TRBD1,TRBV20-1,CSARRDSDNSPLHF,TGCAGTGCTAGGAGGGACAGCGACAATTCACCCCTCCACTTT
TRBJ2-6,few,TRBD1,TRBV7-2,CASSARDSSSGANVLTF,TGTGCCAGCAGCGCCCGGGACAGCAGCTCTGGGGCCAACGTCCTGACTTTC
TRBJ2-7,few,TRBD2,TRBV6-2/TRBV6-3,CASKIAGGSSYEQYF,TGTGCCAGCAAGATAGCGGGAGGTAGCTCCTACGAGCAGTACTTC
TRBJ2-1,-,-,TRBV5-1,CASVSALSSYNEQFF,TGCGCCAGCGTGAGCGCCCTGAGCTCCTACAATGAGCAGTTCTTC
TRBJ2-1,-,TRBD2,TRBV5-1,CASSRGGLAGANEQFF,TGCGCCAGCAGCAGGGGAGGACTAGCGGGCGCAAATGAGCAGTTCTTC
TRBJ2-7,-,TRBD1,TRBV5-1,CATRIGTGDGSYEQYF,TGCGCCACCAGAATCGGGACAGGGGATGGGAGTTACGAGCAGTACTTC
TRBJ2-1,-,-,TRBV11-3,CASSLDGGTNNEQFF,TGTGCCAGCAGCTTAGACGGCGGGACAAACAATGAGCAGTTCTTC
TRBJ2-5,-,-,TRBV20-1,CSARGDWGRETQYF,TGCAGTGCTAGAGGTGATTGGGGCCGAGAGACCCAGTACTTC
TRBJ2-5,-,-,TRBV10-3,CAMRTDQETQYF,TGTGCCATGAGGACTGACCAAGAGACCCAGTACTTC
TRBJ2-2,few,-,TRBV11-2,CASSLMVTGELFF,TGTGCCAGCAGCTTGATGGTTACCGGGGAGCTGTTTTTT
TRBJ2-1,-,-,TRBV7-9,CASSLGVREQFF,TGTGCCAGCAGCTTAGGGGTGAGGGAGCAGTTCTTC
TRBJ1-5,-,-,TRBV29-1,CSVGTFNQPQHF,TGCAGCGTTGGCACCTTCAATCAGCCCCAGCATTTT
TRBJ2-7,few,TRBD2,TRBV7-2,CASSPWTSGAYEQYF,TGTGCCAGCAGCCCCTGGACTAGCGGGGCCTACGAGCAGTACTTC
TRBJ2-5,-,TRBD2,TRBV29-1,CSAQLAGAAEQYF,TGCAGCGCCCAACTAGCGGGAGCGGCTGAGCAGTACTTC
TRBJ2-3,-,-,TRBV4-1,CASSQVPANTDTQYF,TGCGCCAGCAGCCAAGTCCCTGCGAACACAGATACGCAGTATTTT
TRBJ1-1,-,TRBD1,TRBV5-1,CASSTYTQGTKKNTEAFF,TGCGCCAGCAGCACCTACACACAGGGGACTAAAAAGAACACTGAAGCTTTCTTT
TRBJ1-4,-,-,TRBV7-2,CASSPSGVKLFF,TGTGCCAGCAGCCCTTCAGGGGTAAAACTGTTTTTT